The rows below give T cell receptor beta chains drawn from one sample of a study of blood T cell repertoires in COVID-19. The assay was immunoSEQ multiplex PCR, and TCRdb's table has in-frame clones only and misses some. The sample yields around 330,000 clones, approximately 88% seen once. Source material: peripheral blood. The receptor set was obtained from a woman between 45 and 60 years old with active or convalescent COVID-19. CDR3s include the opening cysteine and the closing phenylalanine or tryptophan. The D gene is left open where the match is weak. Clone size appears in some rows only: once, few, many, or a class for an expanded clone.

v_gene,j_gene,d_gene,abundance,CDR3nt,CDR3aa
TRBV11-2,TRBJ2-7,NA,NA,TGTGCCAGCAGCCTAGCCGCCGGGGGATATCTCGAGCAGTACTTC,CASSLAAGGYLEQYF
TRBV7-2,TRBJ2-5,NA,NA,TGTGCCAGCAGCTTCGGGGGTAGAGAGACCCAGTACTTC,CASSFGGRETQYF
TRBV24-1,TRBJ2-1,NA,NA,TGTGCCACCCGCGGTGCCTACAATGAGCAGTTCTTC,CATRGAYNEQFF
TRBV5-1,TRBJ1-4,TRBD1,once,TGCGCCAGCAGACTACAGGGGGCAGATGAAAAACTGTTTTTT,CASRLQGADEKLFF
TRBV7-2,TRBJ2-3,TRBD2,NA,TGTGCCGGGACTGCACCTAGCGGGAGCACAGATACGCAGTATTTT,CAGTAPSGSTDTQYF
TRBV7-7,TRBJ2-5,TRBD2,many,TGTGCTAGCAGCCCAGGGACTAGCGGGGGGTTGGAGACCCAGTACTTC,CASSPGTSGGLETQYF
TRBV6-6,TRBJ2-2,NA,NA,TGTGCCAGCAGTTACGGGGGCAGCACCGGGGAGCTGTTTTTT,CASSYGGSTGELFF
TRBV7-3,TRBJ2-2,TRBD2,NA,TGTGCCAGCAGCTTAACAGCGGGAGTTAACACCGGGGAGCTGTTTTTT,CASSLTAGVNTGELFF
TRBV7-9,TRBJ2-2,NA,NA,TGTGCCAGCAGCGTACCGGGAGTCGGGAACACCGGGGAGCTGTTTTTT,CASSVPGVGNTGELFF
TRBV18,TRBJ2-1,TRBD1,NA,TGTGCCAGCTCACCGCGACAGGGGGAAGGTAACAATGAGCAGTTCTTC,CASSPRQGEGNNEQFF
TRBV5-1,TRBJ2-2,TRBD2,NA,TGCGCCAGCAGCTTGGTGCAGGGAGCGGGATCCGGGGAGCTGTTTTTT,CASSLVQGAGSGELFF
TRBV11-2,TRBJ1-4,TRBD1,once,TGTGCCAGCAGCTTAATAGGGGCCGGGGGACAGGGACGGGAAAAACTGTTTTTT,CASSLIGAGGQGREKLFF
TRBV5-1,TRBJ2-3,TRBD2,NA,TGCGCCAGCAGCTTCCCCGGGACTAGCGGGGGGATTATGGATACGCAGTATTTT,CASSFPGTSGGIMDTQYF
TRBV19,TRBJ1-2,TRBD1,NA,TGTGCCAGTACTACGGGACAGGGTCACTATGGCTACACCTTC,CASTTGQGHYGYTF
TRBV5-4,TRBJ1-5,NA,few,TGTGCCAGCAGCTCTAGGGAGAATGGGCCCCAGCATTTT,CASSSRENGPQHF
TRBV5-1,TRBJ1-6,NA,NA,TGCGCCAGCAGCTCCCTAGTACAGGATTCACCCCTCCACTTT,CASSSLVQDSPLHF
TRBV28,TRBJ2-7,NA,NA,TGTGCCTCTAAGAGCTCCTACGAGCAGTACTTC,CASKSSYEQYF
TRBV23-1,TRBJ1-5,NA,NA,TGCGCCAGCAGTCACAAGCAGACAGTAGATAGCAATCAGCCCCAGCATTTT,CASSHKQTVDSNQPQHF
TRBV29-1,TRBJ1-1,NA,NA,TGCAGCGCCAAGCGGGTCCAGGAAGCTTTCTTT,CSAKRVQEAFF
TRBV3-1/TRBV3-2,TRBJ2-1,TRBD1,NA,TGTGCCAGCAGCCAAAGGGGGCCTGTCTACAATGAGCAGTTCTTC,CASSQRGPVYNEQFF
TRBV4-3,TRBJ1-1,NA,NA,TGCGCCAGCAGCCAAGAAGGAGGAATGAACACTGAAGCTTTCTTT,CASSQEGGMNTEAFF
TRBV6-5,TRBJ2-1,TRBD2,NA,TGTGCCAGCAGGGGGGGCGGGAGGCCCTACAATGAGCAGTTCTTC,CASRGGGRPYNEQFF
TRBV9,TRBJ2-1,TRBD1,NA,TGTGCCAGCAACAGGGGGATTAGCTCCTACAATGAGCAGTTCTTC,CASNRGISSYNEQFF
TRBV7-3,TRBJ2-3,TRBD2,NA,TGTGCCAGCAGCCTGGGACTAGCGGGAGCGACTTTCACAGATACGCAGTATTTT,CASSLGLAGATFTDTQYF
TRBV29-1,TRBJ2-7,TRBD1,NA,TGCAGCGTTGGACAGGGAATAGCCTACGAGCAGTACTTC,CSVGQGIAYEQYF
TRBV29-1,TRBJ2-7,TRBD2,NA,TGCAGCGTTGAAGGCGGTCGGACTAGCGGGCCATACGAGCAGTACTTC,CSVEGGRTSGPYEQYF
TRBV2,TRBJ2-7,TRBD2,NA,TGTGCCAGCAGTGAAGAGGCACTAGCGGCCTACGAGCAGTACTTC,CASSEEALAAYEQYF
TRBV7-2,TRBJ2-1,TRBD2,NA,TGTGCCAGCAGCTTAGATATTAGCGGGAGGTCTGAGCAGTTCTTC,CASSLDISGRSEQFF
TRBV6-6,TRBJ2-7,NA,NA,TGTGCCAGCACCGGGGGGGGGACAGTGCTCGAGCAGTACTTC,CASTGGGTVLEQYF
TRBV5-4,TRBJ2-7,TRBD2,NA,TGTGCCAGCAGCTTGGGGCTAGCGGGGGTCTCCTACGAGCAGTACTTC,CASSLGLAGVSYEQYF
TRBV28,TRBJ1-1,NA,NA,TGTGCCAGCAGCCTCTCCAGGGGGAACACTGAAGCTTTCTTT,CASSLSRGNTEAFF
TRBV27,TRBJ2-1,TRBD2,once,TGTGCCAGCAGTACACCGGGACTAGCGGGGGGGAGGGGCAATGAGCAGTTCTTC,CASSTPGLAGGRGNEQFF
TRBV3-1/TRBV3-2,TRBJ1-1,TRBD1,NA,TGTGCCAGCAGCCAAGCAGGGGGCACTGAAGCTTTCTTT,CASSQAGGTEAFF
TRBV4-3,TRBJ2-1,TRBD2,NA,TGCGCCAGCAGCCAGACTAGGACTAGCGGGAGCTACAATGAGCAGTTCTTC,CASSQTRTSGSYNEQFF
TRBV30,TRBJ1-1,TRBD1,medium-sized,TGTGCCTGGGCTTCCACAGGGGCGGGAGCTTTCTTT,CAWASTGAGAFF
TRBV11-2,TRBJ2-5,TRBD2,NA,TGTGCCAGCAACCCTCGGACTAGCGGGAGGAAGACCCAGTACTTC,CASNPRTSGRKTQYF
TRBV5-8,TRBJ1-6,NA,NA,TGTGCCAGCAGCTCCCCGGGACTCCGGAGCTCCTATAATTCACCCCTCCACTTT,CASSSPGLRSSYNSPLHF
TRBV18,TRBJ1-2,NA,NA,TGTGCCAGCTCACCACTCGGGCAGGGATCCAACGGCTACACCTTC,CASSPLGQGSNGYTF
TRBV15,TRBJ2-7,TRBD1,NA,TGTGCCACCAGCAGAGGGGACAGCCTTCTCTCCTACGAGCAGTACTTC,CATSRGDSLLSYEQYF
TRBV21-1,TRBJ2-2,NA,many,TGTGCCAGCGGAACGGGAGGAGGGGTCGGGGAGCTGTTTTTT,CASGTGGGVGELFF
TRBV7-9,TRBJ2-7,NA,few,TGTGCCAGCAGCTCACAGGCCTACGAGCAGTACTTC,CASSSQAYEQYF
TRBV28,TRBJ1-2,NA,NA,TGTGCCAGCAGTTTAAGGGGGTGGAATGGCTACACCTTC,CASSLRGWNGYTF
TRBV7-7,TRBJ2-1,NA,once,TGTGCTAGCAGCTTAGCGCCCGGTTTCTCCTACAATGAGCAGTTCTTC,CASSLAPGFSYNEQFF
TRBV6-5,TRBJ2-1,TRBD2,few,TGTGCCAGCAGGCTAGCGGGGGGGAATGAGCAGTTCTTC,CASRLAGGNEQFF
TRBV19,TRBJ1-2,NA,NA,TGTGCCACCGGAAGGGGGTCTGGCTACACCTTC,CATGRGSGYTF
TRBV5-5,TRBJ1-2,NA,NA,TGTGCCAGCAGCTTTCAGCCAGGGTCGGGCTATGGCTACACCTTC,CASSFQPGSGYGYTF
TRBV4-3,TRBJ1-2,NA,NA,TGCGCCAGCAGCCAAGGATCGACCGGGACTAACTATGGCTACACCTTC,CASSQGSTGTNYGYTF
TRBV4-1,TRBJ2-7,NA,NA,TGCGCCAGCAGCCTCAACCGGGACACCGCCTACGAGCAGTACTTC,CASSLNRDTAYEQYF
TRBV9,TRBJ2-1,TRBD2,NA,TGTGCCAGCAGCGTAGCTACGCCACTAGCGGGAGACTCCAATGAGCAGTTCTTC,CASSVATPLAGDSNEQFF
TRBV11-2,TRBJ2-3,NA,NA,TGTGCCAGCAGCTTAGTCGGGATGGCAGATACGCAGTATTTT,CASSLVGMADTQYF
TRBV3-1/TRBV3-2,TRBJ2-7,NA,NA,TGTGCCAGCAGCCAAGATCTGGCGGGATCATGCTACGAGCAGTACTTC,CASSQDLAGSCYEQYF
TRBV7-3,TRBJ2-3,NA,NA,TGTGCCAGCAGCTCCGGAGGAGGAGGTGGAGATACGCAGTATTTT,CASSSGGGGGDTQYF
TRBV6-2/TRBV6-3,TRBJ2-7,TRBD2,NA,TGTGCCAGCAGTAAAGAACTAGCGGGAGGTCCGTCCGAGCAGTACTTC,CASSKELAGGPSEQYF
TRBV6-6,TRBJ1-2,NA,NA,TGTGCCAGCATCCAGGGCTTAGGGGGATATGGCTACACCTTC,CASIQGLGGYGYTF
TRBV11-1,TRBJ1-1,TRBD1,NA,TGTGCCAGCAGCCCCGGACAGGGTAGTGGTACTGAAGCTTTCTTT,CASSPGQGSGTEAFF
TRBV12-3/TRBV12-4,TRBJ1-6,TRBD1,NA,TGTGCCAGCAGCCTCGAGGACAGGGCCCTCCACTTT,CASSLEDRALHF
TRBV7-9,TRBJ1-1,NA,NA,TGTGCCAGCAGCTTATCAGTACCGAACACTGAAGCTTTCTTT,CASSLSVPNTEAFF